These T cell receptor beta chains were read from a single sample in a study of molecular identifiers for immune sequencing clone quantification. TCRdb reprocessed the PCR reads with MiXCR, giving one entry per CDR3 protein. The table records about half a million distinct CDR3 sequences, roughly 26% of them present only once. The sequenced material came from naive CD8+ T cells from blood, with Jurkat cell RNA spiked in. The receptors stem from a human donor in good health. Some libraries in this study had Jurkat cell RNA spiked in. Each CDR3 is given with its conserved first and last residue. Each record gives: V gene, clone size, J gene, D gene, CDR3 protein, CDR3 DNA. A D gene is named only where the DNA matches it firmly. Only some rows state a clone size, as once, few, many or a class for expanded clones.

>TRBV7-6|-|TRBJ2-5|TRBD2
CASSPRFLSGGPQETQYF
TGTGCCAGCAGCCCCCGCTTTTTGAGCGGGGGACCGCAAGAGACCCAGTACTTC
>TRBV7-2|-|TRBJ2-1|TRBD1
CASSTTGLEDEQFF
TGTGCCAGCAGCACGACAGGGCTTGAGGATGAGCAGTTCTTC
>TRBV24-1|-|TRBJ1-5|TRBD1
CATSPGGGSNQPQHF
TGTGCCACCAGCCCAGGGGGGGGAAGCAATCAGCCCCAGCATTTT
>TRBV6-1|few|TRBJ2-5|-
CASTQGGTRIRTQYF
TGTGCCAGCACCCAGGGTGGGACAAGGATTCGGACCCAGTACTTC
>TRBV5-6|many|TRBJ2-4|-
CASSWGLGKNIQYF
TGTGCCAGCAGCTGGGGACTGGGCAAAAACATTCAGTACTTC
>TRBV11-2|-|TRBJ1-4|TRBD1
CASSLKPDRGYEKLFF
TGTGCCAGCAGCTTAAAACCGGACAGGGGTTATGAAAAACTGTTTTTT
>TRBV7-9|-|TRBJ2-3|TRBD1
CASSDWTGSLDTQYF
TGTGCCAGCAGCGACTGGACAGGGTCCTTGGATACGCAGTATTTT
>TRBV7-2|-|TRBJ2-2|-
CASSFFLNTGELFF
TGTGCCAGCAGCTTTTTTCTGAACACCGGGGAGCTGTTTTTT
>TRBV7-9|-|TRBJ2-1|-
CASSLLTQYNKQFF
TGTGCCAGCAGCTTACTAACCCAGTACAATAAGCAGTTCTTC
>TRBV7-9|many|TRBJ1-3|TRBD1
CASSQQAGRTGFSGNTIYF
TGTGCCAGCAGCCAGCAGGCGGGGAGGACAGGATTCTCTGGAAACACCATATATTTT
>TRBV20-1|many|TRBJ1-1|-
CSARQGVDTEAFF
TGCAGTGCTAGACAGGGAGTGGACACTGAAGCTTTCTTT
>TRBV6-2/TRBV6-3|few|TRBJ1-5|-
CASSVPGRSNQPQHF
TGTGCCAGCAGCGTCCCCGGACGAAGCAATCAGCCCCAGCATTTT
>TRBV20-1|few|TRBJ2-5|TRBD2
CSAREVETQYF
TGCAGTGCGCGGGAGGTGGAGACCCAGTACTTC
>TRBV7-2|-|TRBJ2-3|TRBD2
CASSLRGLAGRPDTQYF
TGTGCCAGCAGCTTGCGGGGTCTAGCGGGAAGGCCAGATACGCAGTATTTT
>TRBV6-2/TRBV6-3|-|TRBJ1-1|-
CASSLSAPTEAFF
TGTGCCAGCAGTTTATCAGCACCCACTGAAGCTTTCTTT
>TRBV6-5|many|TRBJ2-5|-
CATCCSTGPAETQYF
TGTGCCACATGCTGTTCAACAGGGCCCGCAGAGACCCAGTACTTC
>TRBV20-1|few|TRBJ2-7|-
CSARDREQTYEQYF
TGCAGTGCTAGAGATCGGGAACAGACCTACGAGCAGTACTTC
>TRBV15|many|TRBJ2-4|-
CATRPGAGAKNIQYF
TGTGCCACCAGACCGGGAGCGGGAGCCAAAAACATTCAGTACTTC
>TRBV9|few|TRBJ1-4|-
CASSVGGTNEKLFF
TGTGCCAGCAGCGTAGGAGGGACTAATGAAAAACTGTTTTTT
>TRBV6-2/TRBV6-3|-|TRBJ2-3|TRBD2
CASSYKRGSRTDTQYF
TGTGCCAGCAGTTACAAGCGGGGGTCCCGCACAGATACGCAGTATTTT
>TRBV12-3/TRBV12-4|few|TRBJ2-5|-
CASKPSGFWETQYF
TGTGCCAGCAAACCCTCGGGATTCTGGGAGACCCAGTACTTC
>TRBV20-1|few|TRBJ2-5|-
CSASHPEASQETQYF
TGCAGTGCTAGCCATCCCGAGGCAAGTCAAGAGACCCAGTACTTC
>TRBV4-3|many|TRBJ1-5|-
CASSSDSHSNQPQHF
TGCGCCAGCAGCTCGGACAGCCACAGCAATCAGCCCCAGCATTTT
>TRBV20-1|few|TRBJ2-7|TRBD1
CSARDTRQGSREQYF
TGCAGTGCTAGAGATACAAGACAGGGTTCCAGGGAGCAGTACTTC
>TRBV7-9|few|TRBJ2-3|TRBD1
CASSATGTGVLDTQYF
TGTGCCAGCAGCGCAACCGGGACAGGGGTTTTAGATACGCAGTATTTT
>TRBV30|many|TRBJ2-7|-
CAWSVRGYEQYF
TGTGCCTGGAGTGTAAGGGGCTACGAGCAGTACTTC
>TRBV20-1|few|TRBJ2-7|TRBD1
CSAPDREDEQYF
TGCAGTGCTCCGGACAGGGAGGACGAGCAGTACTTC
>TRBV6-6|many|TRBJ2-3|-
CASSYSTSVRTPQEADTQYF
TGTGCCAGCAGTTACTCGACATCGGTTAGGACACCCCAGGAAGCAGATACGCAGTATTTT
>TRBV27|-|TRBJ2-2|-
CASSWGRGATGELFF
TGTGCCAGCAGTTGGGGGCGGGGAGCGACCGGGGAGCTGTTTTTT
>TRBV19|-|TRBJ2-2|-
CARGRTMQNTGELFF
TGTGCCAGGGGAAGGACCATGCAGAACACCGGGGAGCTGTTTTTT
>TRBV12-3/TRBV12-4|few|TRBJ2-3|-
CASSLGVPTDTQYF
TGTGCCAGCAGTTTAGGGGTCCCCACAGATACGCAGTATTTT
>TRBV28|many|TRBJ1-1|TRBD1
CASGQGLTTEAFF
TGTGCCAGTGGACAGGGCTTGACCACTGAAGCTTTCTTT
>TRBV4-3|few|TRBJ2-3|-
CASSQDWSTAGHLTDTQYF
TGCGCCAGCAGCCAAGATTGGAGTACTGCGGGACATCTCACAGATACGCAGTATTTT